Sequencing of this T cell receptor beta chain was carried out in a study of blood T cell repertoires in COVID-19. Here immunoSEQ multiplex PCR was the method, and the copy in TCRdb shows in-frame clones only, minus some. The sample has 200,000 to 250,000 clones; 70% to 90% are singletons. Enrolment of Seattle patients took place during active infection, and they were followed longitudinally. The material sequenced was peripheral blood. The sequence came from a woman in her forties or fifties with COVID-19, enrolled during active disease.

CDR3 DNA: TGTGCCAGCAGTTTTGGTTCAGGGGCTGACTATGGCTACACCTTC. Its translation is CASSFGSGADYGYTF. The chain links TRBV28 to TRBJ1-2; possibly TRBD1 for D (6 bases). CDR3 length: 15 amino acids. Germline assignment: CDR1 MDHEN and CDR2 SYDVKM. Trimming pared 3 bases from V and 3 bases from J, leaving 14 bases between.